This TCR beta chain is drawn from a study of radiation and T cells in renal cell carcinoma. This table comes from immunoSEQ multiplex PCR, and its TCRdb copy is limited to in-frame clones, with some not included. The sample shows about 91,000 clones, approximately 83% of them seen only once. Time point in this sample: baseline pretreatment blood. Treatment here: 15 Gy SBRT to primary tumor, nephrectomy 4 weeks later. This clone was picked up a small number of times. Germline V CDR1 and CDR2: GTSNPN, SVGIG (reference sequence). The J segment lost 4 bases and the V segment lost 3 bases, leaving 8 bases of the junction unmatched. The CDR3 covers 15 residues.

The clonotype was recovered from a man in his fifties or sixties with renal cell carcinoma. The sample here was blood, taken from a patient whose treatment included radiotherapy and nephrectomy. The V gene is TRBV30, the J gene TRBJ1-4; 7 nucleotides line up with TRBD1. CDR3 coding DNA: TGTGCCTGGAGCCGAACCAGGGGGATTAATGAAAAACTGTTTTTT. Translation: CAWSRTRGINEKLFF.